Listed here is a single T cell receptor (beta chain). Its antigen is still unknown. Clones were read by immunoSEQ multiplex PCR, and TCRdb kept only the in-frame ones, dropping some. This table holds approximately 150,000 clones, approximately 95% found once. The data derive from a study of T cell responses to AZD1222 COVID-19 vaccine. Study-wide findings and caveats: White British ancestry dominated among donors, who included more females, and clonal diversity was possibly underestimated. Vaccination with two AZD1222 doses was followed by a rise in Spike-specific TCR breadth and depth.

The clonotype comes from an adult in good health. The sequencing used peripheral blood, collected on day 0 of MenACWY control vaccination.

The CDR3 sequence: CASSRRSYNEQFF. The CDR3 coding sequence is TGTGCCAGCAGCAGGCGCTCCTACAATGAGCAGTTCTTC. The V call is TRBV28, the J call TRBJ2-1; D is undetermined. Germline lookup yields CDR1 MDHEN and CDR2 SYDVKM. The CDR3 is 13 amino acids. V was clipped by 6 bases and J by 0 bases, with 6 bases between them.